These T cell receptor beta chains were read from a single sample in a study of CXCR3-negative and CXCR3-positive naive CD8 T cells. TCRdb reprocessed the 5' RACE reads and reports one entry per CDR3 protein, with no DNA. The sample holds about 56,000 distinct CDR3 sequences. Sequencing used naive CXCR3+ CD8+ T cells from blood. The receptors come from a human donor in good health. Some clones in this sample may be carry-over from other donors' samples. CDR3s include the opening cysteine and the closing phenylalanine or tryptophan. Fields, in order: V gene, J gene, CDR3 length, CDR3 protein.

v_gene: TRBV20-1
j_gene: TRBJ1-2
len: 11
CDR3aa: CSSFGLYGYTF

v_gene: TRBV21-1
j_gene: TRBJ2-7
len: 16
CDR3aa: CASSKVREESSYEQYF

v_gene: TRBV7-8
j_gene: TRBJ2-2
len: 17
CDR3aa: CASSLASGLAGTGELFF

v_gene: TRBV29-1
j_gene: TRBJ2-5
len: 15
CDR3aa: CSVLIPGLGPETQYF

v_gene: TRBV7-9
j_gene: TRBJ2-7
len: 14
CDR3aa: CASSGTGSSYEQYF

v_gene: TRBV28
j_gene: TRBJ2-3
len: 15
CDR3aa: CASSLPAGVADTQYF

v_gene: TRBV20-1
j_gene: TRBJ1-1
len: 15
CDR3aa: CSAYTLQGSVTEAFF

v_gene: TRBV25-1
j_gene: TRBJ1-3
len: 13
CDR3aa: CASSLVTGNTIYF

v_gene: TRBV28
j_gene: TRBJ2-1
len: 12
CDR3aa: CASSWQNNEQFF

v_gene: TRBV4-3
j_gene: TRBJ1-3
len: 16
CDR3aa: CASSQEYGYSGNTIYF

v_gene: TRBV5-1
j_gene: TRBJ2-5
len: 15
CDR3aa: CASSLGQVEDTPQYF

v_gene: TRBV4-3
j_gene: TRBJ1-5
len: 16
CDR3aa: CASSQGQGLASQPQNF

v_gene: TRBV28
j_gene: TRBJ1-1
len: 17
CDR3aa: CASRSRGHRTLNTEAFF

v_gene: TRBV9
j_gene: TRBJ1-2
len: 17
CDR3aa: CASSAVGGPVTNYGYTF

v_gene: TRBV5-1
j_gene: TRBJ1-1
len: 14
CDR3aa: CASSLAGAFTEAFF

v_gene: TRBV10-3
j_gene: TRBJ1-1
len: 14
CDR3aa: CAISESRGNTEAFF

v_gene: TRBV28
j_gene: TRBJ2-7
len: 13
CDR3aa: CAIPLRRSYEQYF